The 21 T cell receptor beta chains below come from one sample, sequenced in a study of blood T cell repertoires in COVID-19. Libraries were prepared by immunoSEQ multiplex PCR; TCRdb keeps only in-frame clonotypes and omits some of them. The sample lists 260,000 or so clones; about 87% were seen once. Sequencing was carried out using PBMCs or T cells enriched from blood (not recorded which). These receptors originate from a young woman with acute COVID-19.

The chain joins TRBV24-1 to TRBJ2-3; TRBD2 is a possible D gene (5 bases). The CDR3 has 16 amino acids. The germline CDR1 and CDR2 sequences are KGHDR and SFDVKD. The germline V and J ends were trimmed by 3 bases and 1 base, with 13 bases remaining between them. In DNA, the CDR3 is TGTGCCACCAGTGATCCCGGGGAAGAAGGCACAGATACGCAGTATTTT. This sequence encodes CATSDPGEEGTDTQYF.

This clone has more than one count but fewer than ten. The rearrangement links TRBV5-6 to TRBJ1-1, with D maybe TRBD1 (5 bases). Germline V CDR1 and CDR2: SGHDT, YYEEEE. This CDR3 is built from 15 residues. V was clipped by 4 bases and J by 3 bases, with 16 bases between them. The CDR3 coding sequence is TGTGCCAGCAGCCTAGGCAGGGCCTTCCACACTGAAGCTTTCTTT. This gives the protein CASSLGRAFHTEAFF.

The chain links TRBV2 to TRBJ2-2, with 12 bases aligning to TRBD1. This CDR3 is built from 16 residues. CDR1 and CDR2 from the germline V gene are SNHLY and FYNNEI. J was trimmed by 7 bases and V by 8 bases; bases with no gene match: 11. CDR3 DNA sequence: TGTGCCAGCGATCCCGGGGACAGGGGGCTTTTCGGGGAGCTGTTTTTT. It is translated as CASDPGDRGLFGELFF.

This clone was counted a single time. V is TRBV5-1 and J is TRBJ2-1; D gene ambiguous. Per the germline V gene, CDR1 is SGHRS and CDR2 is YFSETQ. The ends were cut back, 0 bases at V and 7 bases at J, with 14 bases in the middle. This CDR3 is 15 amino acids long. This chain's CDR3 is CASSLEPSQFNEQFF. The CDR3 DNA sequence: TGCGCCAGCAGCTTGGAACCCTCTCAGTTTAATGAGCAGTTCTTC.

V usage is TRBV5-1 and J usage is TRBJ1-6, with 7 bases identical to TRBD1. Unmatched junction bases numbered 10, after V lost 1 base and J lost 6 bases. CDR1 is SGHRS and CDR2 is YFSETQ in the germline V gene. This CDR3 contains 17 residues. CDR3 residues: CASSLRSGTASNSPLHF. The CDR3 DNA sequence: TGCGCCAGCAGCTTGCGTTCCGGGACAGCTTCTAATTCACCCCTCCACTTT.

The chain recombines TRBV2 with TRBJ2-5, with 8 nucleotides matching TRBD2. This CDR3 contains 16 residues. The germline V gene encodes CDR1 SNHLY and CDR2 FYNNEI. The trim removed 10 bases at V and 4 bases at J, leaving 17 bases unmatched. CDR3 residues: CAIPPRGRGGRETQYF. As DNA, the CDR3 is TGTGCCATCCCTCCCCGGGGCCGGGGGGGGAGAGAGACCCAGTACTTC.

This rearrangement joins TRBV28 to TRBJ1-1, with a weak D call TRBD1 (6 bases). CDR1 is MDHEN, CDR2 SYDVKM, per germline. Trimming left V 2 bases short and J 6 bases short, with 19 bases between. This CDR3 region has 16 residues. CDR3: CASSLLSGVGLAEAFF. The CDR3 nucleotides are TGTGCCAGCAGTTTACTTTCAGGGGTGGGGTTGGCTGAAGCTTTCTTT.

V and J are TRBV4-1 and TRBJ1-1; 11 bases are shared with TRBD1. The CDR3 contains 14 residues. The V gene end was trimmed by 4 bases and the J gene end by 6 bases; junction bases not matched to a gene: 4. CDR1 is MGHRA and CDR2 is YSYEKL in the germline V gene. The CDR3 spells CASSPGQGAPEAFF. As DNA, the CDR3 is TGCGCCAGCAGCCCCGGACAGGGGGCCCCTGAAGCTTTCTTT.

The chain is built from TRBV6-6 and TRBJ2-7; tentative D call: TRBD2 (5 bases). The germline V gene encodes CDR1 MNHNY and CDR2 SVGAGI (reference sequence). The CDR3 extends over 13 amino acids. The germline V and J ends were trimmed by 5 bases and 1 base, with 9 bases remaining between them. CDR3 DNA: TGTGCCAGCAGTCCGCCGGGATCCTACGAGCAGTACTTC. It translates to CASSPPGSYEQYF.

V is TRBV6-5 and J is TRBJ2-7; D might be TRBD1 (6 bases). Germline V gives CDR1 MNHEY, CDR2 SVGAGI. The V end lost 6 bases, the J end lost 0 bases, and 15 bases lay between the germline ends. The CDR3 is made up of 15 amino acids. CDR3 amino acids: CASRLYRVSSYEQYF. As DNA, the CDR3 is TGTGCCAGCAGGCTTTACAGGGTCAGCTCCTACGAGCAGTACTTC.

CDR3 protein: CAWSAGLASYEQYF. CDR3 nucleotides: TGTGCCTGGAGTGCTGGGCTAGCCAGTTACGAGCAGTACTTC. The chain combines TRBV30 with TRBJ2-7; D is possibly TRBD2 (5 bases). Trimming left V 1 base short and J 4 bases short, with 14 bases between. Germline CDR1 GTSNPN, CDR2 SVGIG (reference sequence). The CDR3 loop spans 14 amino acids.

The CDR3 DNA sequence: TGTGCCAGTAAAGGGACACCTACTTTGAACACTGAAGCTTTCTTT. Its protein product is CASKGTPTLNTEAFF. The gene calls are TRBV19 and TRBJ1-1, with TRBD1 as a possible D gene (6 bases). Germline CDR1 and CDR2: LNHDA and SQIVND (reference sequence). There are 15 residues in the CDR3. Trimming removed 7 bases at V and 0 bases at J, with 15 bases between.

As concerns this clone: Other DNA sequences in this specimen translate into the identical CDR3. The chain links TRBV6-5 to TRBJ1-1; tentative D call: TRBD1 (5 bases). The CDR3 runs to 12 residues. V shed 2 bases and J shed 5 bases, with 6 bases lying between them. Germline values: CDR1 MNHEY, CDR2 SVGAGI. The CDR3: CASSYGGTEAFF. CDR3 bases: TGTGCCAGCAGTTACGGGGGGACTGAAGCTTTCTTT.

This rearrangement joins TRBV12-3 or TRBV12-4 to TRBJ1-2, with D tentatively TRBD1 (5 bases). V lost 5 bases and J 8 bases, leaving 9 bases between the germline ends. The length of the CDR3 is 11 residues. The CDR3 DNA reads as TGTGCCAGCAGTCCGGGGGGAGGCTACACCTTC. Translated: CASSPGGGYTF.

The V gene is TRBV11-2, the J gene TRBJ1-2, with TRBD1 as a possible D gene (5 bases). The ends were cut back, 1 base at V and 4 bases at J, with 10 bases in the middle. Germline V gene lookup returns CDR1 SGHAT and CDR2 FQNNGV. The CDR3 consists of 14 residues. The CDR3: CASSLGGLSYGYTF. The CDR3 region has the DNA TGTGCCAGCAGCTTAGGGGGCCTCAGCTATGGCTACACCTTC.

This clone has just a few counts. CDR3 region: CASREEVPGELFF. In nucleotides, the CDR3 is TGCGCCAGCAGAGAAGAGGTTCCCGGGGAGCTGTTTTTT. The chain uses TRBV5-1 and TRBJ2-2; no clear D gene. CDR3 length equals 13 residues. CDR1 and CDR2 (germline): SGHRS, YFSETQ. The V and J ends lost 5 bases and 6 bases respectively, with 11 bases between them.

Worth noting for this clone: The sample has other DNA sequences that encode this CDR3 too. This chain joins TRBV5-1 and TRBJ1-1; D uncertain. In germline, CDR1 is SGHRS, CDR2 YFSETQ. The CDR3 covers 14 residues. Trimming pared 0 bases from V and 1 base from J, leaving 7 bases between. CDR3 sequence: CASSLVRENTEAFF. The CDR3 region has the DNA TGCGCCAGCAGCTTGGTGAGAGAGAACACTGAAGCTTTCTTT.

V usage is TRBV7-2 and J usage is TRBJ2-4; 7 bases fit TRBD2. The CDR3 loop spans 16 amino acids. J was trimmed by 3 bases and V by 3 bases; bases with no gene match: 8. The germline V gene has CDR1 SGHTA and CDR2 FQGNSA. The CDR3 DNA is TGTGCCAGCAGCTTTCTTGGGGGGGTGAGCAAAAACATTCAGTACTTC. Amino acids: CASSFLGGVSKNIQYF.

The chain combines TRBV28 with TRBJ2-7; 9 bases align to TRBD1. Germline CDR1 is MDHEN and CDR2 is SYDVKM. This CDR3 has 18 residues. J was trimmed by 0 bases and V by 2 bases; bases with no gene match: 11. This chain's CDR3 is CASSLSRTGGTHSYEQYF. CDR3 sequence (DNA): TGTGCCAGCAGTTTAAGTCGAACAGGGGGCACCCACTCCTACGAGCAGTACTTC.

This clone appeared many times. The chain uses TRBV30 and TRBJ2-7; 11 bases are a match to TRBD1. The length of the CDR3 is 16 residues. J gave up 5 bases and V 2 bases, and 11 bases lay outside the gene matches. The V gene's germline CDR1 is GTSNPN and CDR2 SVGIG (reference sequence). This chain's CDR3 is CAWSSLPGQGVHEQYF. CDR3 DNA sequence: TGTGCCTGGAGTTCCCTTCCGGGACAGGGGGTCCACGAGCAGTACTTC.

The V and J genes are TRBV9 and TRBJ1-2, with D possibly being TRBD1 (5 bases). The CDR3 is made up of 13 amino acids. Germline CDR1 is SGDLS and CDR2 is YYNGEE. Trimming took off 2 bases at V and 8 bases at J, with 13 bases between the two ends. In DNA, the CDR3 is TGTGCCAGCAGCGTTCAGGGCCTGGGAGGCTACACCTTC. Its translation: CASSVQGLGGYTF.